The 29 T cell receptor beta chains below come from one sample, sequenced in a study of T-cell memory formation after mild COVID-19. TCRdb re-called the 5' RACE reads through MiXCR, storing one row per CDR3 protein. The sample consists of approximately 340,000 distinct CDR3 sequences, over 10% of them appearing once. The sequenced sample consisted of PBMCs or a T cell subset sorted from them (not recorded which). The receptors stem from a man younger than 35 who had mild COVID-19 (a few samples of this study predate the infection). Cell type and time point are not known.

The CDR3 protein is CASSWWGGSVETQYF. CDR3 coding DNA: TGTGCCAGCAGCTGGTGGGGTGGCTCGGTGGAGACCCAGTACTTC. The gene calls are TRBV7-2 and TRBJ2-5; no definite D call. The CDR3 is 15 residues long. Trimming removed 4 bases at V and 5 bases at J, with 17 bases between. The germline CDR1 and CDR2 sequences are SGHTA and FQGNSA.

This clonotype was detected ten times or more. This chain links TRBV5-1 with TRBJ1-1; possibly TRBD1 for D (5 bases). V was clipped by 4 bases and J by 1 base, with 14 bases between them. The CDR3 extends over 15 amino acids. Germline CDR1 SGHRS, CDR2 YFSETQ. CDR3: CASSTAGPTNTEAFF. The CDR3 nucleotides are TGCGCCAGCAGCACCGCGGGACCTACGAACACTGAAGCTTTCTTT.

The rearrangement links TRBV5-6 to TRBJ2-1, with D unclear. The CDR3 extends over 12 amino acids. Germline V gives CDR1 SGHDT, CDR2 YYEEEE. Trimming pared 2 bases from V and 13 bases from J, leaving 13 bases between. The CDR3: CASSFVSGPQFF. As DNA, the CDR3 is TGTGCCAGCAGCTTCGTGTCCGGGCCCCAGTTCTTC.

The J gene is TRBJ1-4, the V gene TRBV6-6; D is uncertain. CDR1 and CDR2 from the germline V gene are MNHNY and SVGAGI (reference sequence). Deletions cut 6 bases from V and 6 bases from J, with 8 bases between. The CDR3 consists of 12 residues. Here the CDR3 reads CASRPIDEKLFF. In DNA, the CDR3 is TGTGCCAGCAGGCCTATAGATGAAAAACTGTTTTTT.

There are a few counts of this clonotype. V is TRBV21-1 and J is TRBJ2-3; the table's D call TRBD2 went unverified against the DNA. TRBV21-1 is termed a pseudogene. The CDR3 length is 15 residues. The CDR3: CASSYPRGLPDTQYF. In nucleotides, the CDR3 is TGTGCCAGCAGCTATCCGCGAGGGCTTCCAGATACGCAGTATTTT.

This clonotype occurred many times. The gene calls are TRBV7-2 and TRBJ2-3; either TRBD1 or TRBD2 may supply D (5 bases each). Trimming cost V 6 bases and J 2 bases, with 24 bases left between them. The CDR3 is made up of 18 amino acids. CDR1 is SGHTA, CDR2 FQGNSA, per germline. CDR3 amino acids: CASRLGELGLIITDTQYF. For the CDR3, the DNA is TGTGCCAGCAGGCTGGGGGAATTGGGTCTTATCATCACAGATACGCAGTATTTT.

The chain has TRBV4-3 and TRBJ2-2, with D unresolved. CDR3 length: 15 residues. Looked up from germline, CDR1 is LGHNA and CDR2 is YSLEER. The germline V and J ends were trimmed by 0 bases and 0 bases, with 5 bases remaining between them. The CDR3 loop reads CASSQDTTNTGELFF. DNA of the CDR3: TGCGCCAGCAGCCAAGACACCACGAACACCGGGGAGCTGTTTTTT.

The chain carries TRBV6-6 and TRBJ1-6; D is undetermined. CDR1 is MNHNY, CDR2 SVGAGI, per germline (reference sequence). The germline V and J ends were trimmed by 3 bases and 14 bases, with 5 bases remaining between them. This CDR3 region has 10 residues. DNA for the CDR3: TGTGCCAGCAGTTATTTGTCCCTCCACTTT. It codes for CASSYLSLHF.

This clonotype was counted only a few times. The chain uses TRBV7-9 and TRBJ1-4; 8 bases are shared with TRBD1. Germline CDR1 is SEHNR and CDR2 is FQNEAQ (reference sequence). V trimming: 8 bases; J trimming: 5 bases; junction bases outside the gene matches: 4. CDR3 length: 13 amino acids. CDR3 bases: TGTGCCAGCCGCAGGGGGCAGAATGAAAAACTGTTTTTT. This gives the protein CASRRGQNEKLFF.

The chain joins TRBV6-6 to TRBJ2-7; D may be TRBD2 (5 bases). The CDR3 totals 15 residues. V shed 5 bases and J shed 2 bases, with 16 bases lying between them. Germline CDR1 is MNHNY and CDR2 is SVGAGI (reference sequence). The CDR3 DNA is TGTGCCAGCAGTACCCCGGACGGAGGTACCTACGAGCAGTACGTC. Residues: CASSTPDGGTYEQYV.

This rearrangement joins TRBV6-2 or TRBV6-3 to TRBJ1-2; D is unclear. Germline loops: CDR1 MNHEY, CDR2 SVGEGT. This CDR3 has 12 residues. Between the trimmed V and J ends, which lost 7 bases and 0 bases, there was a span of 6 bases. The CDR3 DNA sequence: TGTGCCAGCACGGAACCTAACTATGGCTACACCTTC. Protein: CASTEPNYGYTF.

The rearrangement joins TRBV5-5 to TRBJ2-7; D not resolved. This CDR3 contains 12 residues. V was clipped by 0 bases and J by 5 bases, with 6 bases between them. The V gene's germline CDR1 is SGHKS and CDR2 YYEKEE (reference sequence). CDR3 amino acids: CASSLGGHEQYF. The DNA for the CDR3 is TGTGCCAGCAGCTTGGGGGGTCACGAGCAGTACTTC.

This clonotype was detected only once. The chain couples TRBV7-6 to TRBJ1-1; 10 bases fit TRBD1. Germline V CDR1 and CDR2: SGHVS, FNYEAQ. J was trimmed by 7 bases and V by 5 bases; bases with no gene match: 4. CDR3 length: 13 amino acids. DNA of the CDR3: TGTGCCAGCAGCCCCGGGACAGGGGTTGAAGCTTTCTTT. Translated, it gives CASSPGTGVEAFF.

The sample holds many counts of this clonotype. DNA of the CDR3: TGTGCCAGCAGCCCCGGGACGGTCAATCAGCCCCAGCATTTT. It translates to CASSPGTVNQPQHF. J is TRBJ1-5 and V is TRBV7-9, with D possibly being TRBD1 (5 bases). V was shortened by 5 bases and J by 3 bases, with 11 bases between the two germline ends. Per germline, CDR1 SEHNR and CDR2 FQNEAQ (reference sequence). This CDR3 spans 14 amino acids.

This clonotype has ten or more counts. The chain employs TRBV6-5 and TRBJ2-1; D might be TRBD1 (6 bases). Germline CDR1 MNHEY, CDR2 SVGAGI. The CDR3 covers 13 residues. Trimming took off 7 bases at V and 4 bases at J, with 11 bases between the two ends. CDR3 sequence: CASTHGQYNEQFF. CDR3 coding DNA: TGTGCCAGCACACACGGACAGTACAATGAGCAGTTCTTC.

This clonotype was detected many times. This rearrangement joins TRBV7-9 to TRBJ2-1, with 11 bases matching TRBD2. The germline CDR1 and CDR2 sequences are SEHNR and FQNEAQ (reference sequence). V dropped 6 bases and J dropped 7; count of bases not matched to a gene: 8. The CDR3 spans 15 residues. The CDR3 region has the DNA TGTGCCAGCAGGTATAGCGGGGGGGCGCTTAATGAGCAGTTCTTC. This sequence encodes CASRYSGGALNEQFF. The whole variable domain, remainder taken from reference TRBV7-9 and TRBJ2-1, is DTGVSQNPRHKITKRGQNVTFRCDPISEHNRLYWYRQTLGQGPEFLTYFQNEAQLEKSRLLSDRFSAERPKGSFSTLEIQRTEQGDSAMYLCASRYSGGALNEQFFGPGTRLTVL.

This chain joins TRBV12-3 or TRBV12-4 and TRBJ1-1; unclear D gene. V was cut by 2 bases and J by 1 base, with 5 bases left in between. The length of the CDR3 is 13 residues. CDR3 nucleotide sequence: TGTGCCAGCAGTTTATATGAGAACACTGAAGCTTTCTTT. Residues: CASSLYENTEAFF.

The genes are TRBV6-2 or TRBV6-3 and TRBJ1-6; D gene unclear. Germline CDR1 and CDR2: MNHEY and SVGEGT. The CDR3 has 17 amino acids. V shed 2 bases and J shed 7 bases, with 18 bases lying between them. The CDR3 loop reads CASSYPPKATTNSPLHF. DNA of the CDR3: TGTGCCAGCAGTTACCCCCCGAAGGCGACGACGAATTCACCCCTCCACTTT.

The chain carries TRBV5-6 and TRBJ2-4; no clear D gene. The V end was cut by 0 bases, the J end by 7 bases, with 11 bases between. Germline V CDR1 and CDR2: SGHDT, YYEEEE. The CDR3 has 14 amino acids. CDR3 amino acids: CASSLDGQINIQYF. The CDR3 nucleotides read TGTGCCAGCAGCTTGGATGGGCAGATCAACATTCAGTACTTC.

This clonotype occurred many times. V and J are TRBV18 and TRBJ2-7; D is perhaps TRBD1 (5 bases). V gave up 2 bases and J gave up 3 bases, with 5 bases separating them. The length of the CDR3 is 12 residues. Germline lookup yields CDR1 KGHSH and CDR2 LQKENI. CDR3 sequence reads: CASSPTGYEQYV. DNA for the CDR3: TGTGCCAGCTCACCAACAGGCTACGAGCAGTACGTC.

The chain employs TRBV5-1 and TRBJ1-2; the D gene is possibly TRBD1 (5 bases). V dropped 0 bases and J dropped 3 bases, with 21 bases sitting between them. This CDR3 is 18 amino acids long. Germline CDR1 SGHRS, CDR2 YFSETQ. The CDR3 loop reads CASSLVGGYYQAHYGYTF. The CDR3 bases are TGCGCCAGCAGCTTGGTGGGGGGGTACTATCAGGCCCACTATGGCTACACCTTC.

The chain recombines TRBV7-9 with TRBJ1-1; D not resolved. Germline CDR1 is SEHNR and CDR2 is FQNEAQ (reference sequence). Deletions cut 1 base from V and 4 bases from J, with 4 bases between. The CDR3 runs to 12 residues. The CDR3: CASSLGLTEAFF. CDR3 in DNA: TGTGCCAGCAGCTTAGGGCTCACTGAAGCTTTCTTT.

This clonotype was found a few times. The chain employs TRBV29-1 and TRBJ2-2; 7 bases are shared with TRBD1. Germline V gene data show CDR1 as SQVTM and CDR2 as ANQGSEA. Germline trimming cut 2 bases from V and 6 bases from J; bases unmatched to any gene: 3. CDR3 length equals 13 residues. CDR3 DNA sequence: TGCAGCGTTGAAAGGCAGGGGGCCGGGGAGCTGTTTTTT. Translation gives CSVERQGAGELFF.

This clonotype came up a few times. The gene calls are TRBV4-3 and TRBJ1-5, with D uncertain. The CDR3 is made up of 13 amino acids. Trimming stripped 0 bases from V and 6 bases from J, with 6 bases between. Looked up from germline, CDR1 is LGHNA and CDR2 is YSLEER. The CDR3 loop reads CASSQDRVQPQHF. The CDR3 DNA follows: TGCGCCAGCAGCCAAGATCGGGTTCAGCCCCAGCATTTT.

In its sample, this clonotype was seen a few times. The V gene is TRBV12-3 or TRBV12-4, the J gene TRBJ1-1; 8 bases line up with TRBD1. The CDR3 consists of 14 residues. J lost 4 bases, V lost 5 bases, and 6 bases had no gene match. As DNA, the CDR3 is TGTGCCAGCAGTGTCAGGGGGCAGGTCACTGAAGCTTTCTTT. This translates into CASSVRGQVTEAFF.

The V gene is TRBV6-6, the J gene TRBJ1-1; 9 bases match TRBD1. The CDR3 sequence is 15 residues long. V was clipped by 2 bases and J by 11 bases; unmatched bases: 12. Germline V gene sequence: CDR1 MNHNY, CDR2 SVGAGI (reference sequence). Here the CDR3 DNA reads TGTGCCAGCAGTTACCAACTACAGGGGGCGGCGAGTGCTTTCTTT. Translating it yields CASSYQLQGAASAFF.

The V and J genes are TRBV7-2 and TRBJ2-3, with 9 bases lining up with TRBD2. Germline CDR1 and CDR2: SGHTA and FQGNSA. Trimming removed 2 bases from V and 4 bases from J; junction bases left unmatched: 7. CDR3 length: 16 residues. The CDR3 reads CASSLLAGGSADTQYF. CDR3 bases: TGTGCCAGCAGCTTACTGGCGGGGGGGAGTGCAGATACGCAGTATTTT.

The CDR3 region is CASSTIGGGTDQPQHF. The CDR3 nucleotides read TGTGCCAGCAGCACTATAGGGGGGGGGACAGATCAGCCCCAGCATTTT. The rearrangement uses TRBV7-9 and TRBJ1-5; the match to TRBD1 covers 7 bases. The CDR3 covers 16 residues. The V gene end was trimmed by 5 bases and the J gene end by 5 bases; junction bases not matched to a gene: 12. CDR1 is SEHNR, CDR2 FQNEAQ, per germline (reference sequence). The full variable domain, in which reference TRBV7-9 and TRBJ1-5 provide the parts outside the CDR3, is DTGVSQNPRHKITKRGQNVTFRCDPISEHNRLYWYRQTLGQGPEFLTYFQNEAQLEKSRLLSDRFSAERPKGSFSTLEIQRTEQGDSAMYLCASSTIGGGTDQPQHFGDGTRLSIL.

The chain carries TRBV29-1 and TRBJ2-5; D is possibly TRBD1 (5 bases). V dropped 4 bases and J dropped 1 base, with 13 bases sitting between them. Looked up from germline, CDR1 is SQVTM and CDR2 is ANQGSEA. CDR3 length: 14 residues. In DNA form, the CDR3 reads TGCAGCGTTGGCCGGCAGGGCATCCAAGAGACCCAGTACTTC. Translating gives CSVGRQGIQETQYF.